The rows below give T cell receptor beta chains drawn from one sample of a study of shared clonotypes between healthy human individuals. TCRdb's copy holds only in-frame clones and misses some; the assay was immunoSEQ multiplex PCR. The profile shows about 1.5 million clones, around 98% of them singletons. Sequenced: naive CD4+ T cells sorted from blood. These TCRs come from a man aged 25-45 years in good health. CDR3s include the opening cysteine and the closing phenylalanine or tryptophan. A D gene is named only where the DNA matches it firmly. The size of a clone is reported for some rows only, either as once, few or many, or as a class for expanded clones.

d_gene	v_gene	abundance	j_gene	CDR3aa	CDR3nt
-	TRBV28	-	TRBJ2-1	CASESPGENYNEQFF	TGTGCCAGCGAGTCTCCGGGGGAAAATTACAATGAGCAGTTCTTC
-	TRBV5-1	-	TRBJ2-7	CASSLSGKKIYEQYF	TGCGCCAGCAGCTTGTCAGGAAAAAAGATCTACGAGCAGTACTTC
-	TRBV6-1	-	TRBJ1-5	CASSEVTRPQHF	TGTGCCAGCAGTGAAGTGACCCGACCCCAGCATTTT
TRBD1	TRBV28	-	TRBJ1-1	CASSIRGQGTEAFF	TGTGCCAGCAGCATCAGGGGGCAGGGGACTGAAGCTTTCTTT
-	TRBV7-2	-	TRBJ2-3	CASSLLPGTRGDTQYF	TGTGCCAGCAGCTTGCTGCCCGGGACAAGGGGAGATACGCAGTATTTT
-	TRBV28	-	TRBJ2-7	CASSAWQGTYEQYF	TGTGCCAGCAGTGCCTGGCAGGGTACGTACGAGCAGTACTTC
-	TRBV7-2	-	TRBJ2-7	CASSLANGRQAAYEQYF	TGTGCCAGCAGCTTAGCGAATGGCCGCCAAGCAGCCTACGAGCAGTACTTC
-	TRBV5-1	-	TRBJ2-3	CASSLPWDASTDTQYF	TGCGCCAGCAGCCTCCCCTGGGACGCTAGCACAGATACGCAGTATTTT
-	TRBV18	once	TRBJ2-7	CASSLLARTPTPYEQYF	TGTGCCAGCTCACTACTTGCCAGGACACCTACCCCCTACGAGCAGTACTTC
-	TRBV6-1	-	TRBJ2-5	CASSEGLRDWQETQYF	TGTGCCAGCAGTGAAGGATTGCGGGACTGGCAAGAGACCCAGTACTTC
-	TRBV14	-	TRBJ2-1	CASSQGLWTSFF	TGTGCCAGCAGCCAAGGGTTGTGGACTTCGTTCTTC
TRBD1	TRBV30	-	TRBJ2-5	CAWSPFSQGKTQYF	TGTGCCTGGAGTCCCTTCTCACAGGGGAAGACCCAGTACTTC
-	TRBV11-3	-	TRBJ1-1	CASSRQQGSEAFF	TGTGCCAGCAGCAGACAGCAGGGAAGCGAAGCTTTCTTT
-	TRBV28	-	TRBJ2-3	CASSLYSDLRNTQYF	TGTGCCAGCAGTTTATACAGCGACCTCAGGAATACGCAGTATTTT
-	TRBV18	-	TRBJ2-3	CASSLDSSTDTQYF	TGTGCCAGCTCACTAGACAGCTCCACAGATACGCAGTATTTT
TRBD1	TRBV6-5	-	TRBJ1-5	CASRRTGVNNQPQHF	TGTGCCAGCAGGAGGACAGGGGTTAACAATCAGCCCCAGCATTTT
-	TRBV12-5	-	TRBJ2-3	CASGLLRLGETSTDTQYF	TGTGCTAGTGGTTTGCTCCGACTAGGCGAAACTAGCACAGATACGCAGTATTTT
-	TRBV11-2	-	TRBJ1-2	CASSFGFFRDGYTF	TGTGCCAGCAGCTTTGGGTTTTTCAGGGATGGCTACACCTTC
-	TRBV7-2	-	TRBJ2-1	CASSLVLSRGEQFF	TGTGCCAGCAGCTTAGTTCTTTCACGGGGTGAGCAGTTCTTC
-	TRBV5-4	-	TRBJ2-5	CASSFAGNKETQYF	TGTGCCAGCAGCTTTGCGGGAAACAAAGAGACCCAGTACTTC
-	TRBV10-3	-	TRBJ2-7	CAIKVGLSYEQYF	TGTGCCATCAAGGTGGGCTTGAGCTACGAGCAGTACTTC
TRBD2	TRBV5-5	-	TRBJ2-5	CASNGLGGLETQYF	TGTGCCAGCAACGGACTGGGAGGGTTAGAGACCCAGTACTTC
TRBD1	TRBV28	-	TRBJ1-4	CASGSPGQPNEKLFF	TGTGCCAGCGGCTCCCCGGGACAGCCTAATGAAAAACTGTTTTTT
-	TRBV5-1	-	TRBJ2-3	CASSLDAVSTDTQYF	TGCGCCAGCAGCTTGGATGCCGTTAGCACAGATACGCAGTATTTT